One sample yielded the 30 T cell receptor beta chains listed below, sequenced in a study of cytomegalovirus exposure and HLA in healthy donors. Amplification used 60 Vbeta primers and 13 Jbeta primers. Data came from immunoSEQ multiplex PCR; TCRdb stores just in-frame clones and leaves some out. The sample includes about 32,000 clones. The sample taken for sequencing was PBMCs. The source of these receptors is a female donor in good health and CMV-seronegative.

This chain links TRBV11-1 with TRBJ2-7; possibly TRBD1 for D (6 bases). This CDR3 comprises 15 residues. V was clipped by 5 bases and J by 1 base, with 15 bases between them. Germline CDR1 SGHAT, CDR2 FQDESV (reference sequence). In DNA form, the CDR3 reads TGTGCCAGCAGCCGATACGCCGACAGGTCCTACGAGCAGTACTTC. As protein: CASSRYADRSYEQYF.

The chain joins TRBV19 to TRBJ1-5; TRBD1 is a possible D gene (5 bases). The CDR3 runs 12 residues. Between the trimmed V and J ends, which lost 7 bases and 7 bases, there was a span of 11 bases. Germline CDR1 is LNHDA and CDR2 is SQIVND (reference sequence). DNA of the CDR3: TGTGCCAGTAACCTGGGGGGGCAGCCCCAGCATTTT. Its translation: CASNLGGQPQHF.

The V call is TRBV11-3, the J call TRBJ2-1, with 7 bases matching TRBD1. V dropped 5 bases and J dropped 6; count of bases not matched to a gene: 1. The CDR3 runs to 12 residues. Germline V gene data show CDR1 as SGHNT and CDR2 as YENEEA. The CDR3 protein is CASSPGGNEQFF. CDR3 in DNA: TGTGCCAGCAGCCCAGGGGGCAATGAGCAGTTCTTC.

CDR3 protein: CASNSDRATSGNTIYF. CDR3 nucleotides: TGTGCCAGTAATTCTGACAGGGCAACCTCTGGAAACACCATATATTTT. This sequence joins TRBV19 and TRBJ1-3; 7 bases match TRBD1. With V trimmed by 7 bases and J by 0 bases, 9 bases remained unmatched. This CDR3 spans 16 amino acids. CDR1 and CDR2 (germline): LNHDA, SQIVND (reference sequence).

The chain carries TRBV19 and TRBJ1-3; D might be TRBD1 (6 bases). The V gene's germline CDR1 is LNHDA and CDR2 SQIVND (reference sequence). The CDR3 runs 15 residues. Trimming shortened V by 3 bases and J by 0 bases, and 9 bases separated the two germline ends. For the CDR3, the DNA is TGTGCCAGTAGTATCCGGGACAACTCTGGAAACACCATATATTTT. Translated: CASSIRDNSGNTIYF.

This clone is labeled medium-sized (0.01 to 0.1%) based on frequency. The genes are TRBV5-1 and TRBJ2-7; possibly TRBD2 for D (5 bases). The CDR3 has 14 amino acids. Germline V lookup: CDR1 SGHRS, CDR2 YFSETQ. V dropped 4 bases and J dropped 4 bases, with 15 bases sitting between them. This CDR3 is CASSQDPGRYEQYF. CDR3 in DNA: TGCGCCAGCAGCCAGGACCCTGGGAGATACGAGCAGTACTTC.

V and J are TRBV9 and TRBJ1-1; TRBD1 matches at 7 bases. This CDR3 is built from 14 residues. CDR1 and CDR2 (germline): SGDLS, YYNGEE. J was trimmed by 6 bases and V by 3 bases; bases with no gene match: 8. The DNA of the CDR3 is TGTGCCAGCAGCGGGTACAGGGGAAGTCCTGAAGCTTTCTTT. It is translated as CASSGYRGSPEAFF.

V is TRBV4-3 and J is TRBJ2-5, with 15 bases fitting TRBD2. CDR1 is LGHNA and CDR2 is YSLEER in the germline V gene. This CDR3 is 18 amino acids long. V lost 1 base to trimming and J lost 0 bases; unmatched junction nucleotides: 3. The CDR3 sequence is CASSQAGTSGGYQETQYF. DNA of the CDR3: TGCGCCAGCAGCCAAGCGGGGACTAGCGGGGGGTACCAAGAGACCCAGTACTTC.

DNA for the CDR3: TGCGCCAGCAGTGAGTCAGGACTAGCGGGGGTCTACAATGAGCAGTTCTTC. Translated: CASSESGLAGVYNEQFF. This chain links TRBV10-2 with TRBJ2-1; 13 nucleotides line up with TRBD2. This CDR3 comprises 17 residues. The V and J ends lost 0 bases and 3 bases, in that order; junction bases with no gene match: 2. Germline lookup yields CDR1 WSHSY and CDR2 SAAADI.

V is TRBV18 and J is TRBJ1-4, with 9 bases matching TRBD1. This CDR3 region has 16 residues. CDR1 and CDR2 from the germline V gene are KGHSH and LQKENI. V trimming: 4 bases; J trimming: 2 bases; junction bases outside the gene matches: 5. The CDR3 protein is CASSLTGGATNEKLFF. CDR3 nucleotide sequence: TGTGCCAGCTCACTGACAGGGGGTGCCACTAATGAAAAACTGTTTTTT. Combining the CDR3 with reference TRBV18 and TRBJ1-4 gives the whole variable domain NAGVMQNPRHLVRRRGQEARLRCSPMKGHSHVYWYRQLPEEGLKFMVYLQKENIIDESGMPKERFSAEFPKEGPSILRIQQVVRGDSAAYFCASSLTGGATNEKLFFGSGTQLSVL.

Here the CDR3 reads CASSQRAGTGYTF. The CDR3 DNA is TGCGCCAGCAGCCAAAGAGCCGGGACAGGATACACCTTC. The chain uses TRBV4-1 and TRBJ1-2; 8 bases fit TRBD1. The CDR3 has 13 residues. From germline, CDR1 is MGHRA and CDR2 YSYEKL. The V gene end was trimmed by 2 bases and the J gene end by 11 bases; junction bases not matched to a gene: 7.

The CDR3 DNA sequence: TGTGCCAGCAGTGTATCTCTCAATCAGCCCCAGCATTTT. As protein: CASSVSLNQPQHF. The V gene is TRBV6-4, the J gene TRBJ1-5; D uncertain. The CDR3 is made up of 13 amino acids. Looked up from germline, CDR1 is MRHNA and CDR2 is SNTAGT. V lost 4 bases and J lost 3, with 7 bases in between.

V and J are TRBV9 and TRBJ2-2; 8 bases are shared with TRBD2. CDR1 and CDR2 (germline): SGDLS, YYNGEE. The V segment lost 0 bases and the J segment 3 bases; nucleotides outside the gene matches: 4. The CDR3 totals 16 residues. As DNA, the CDR3 is TGTGCCAGCAGCGTAGCCGGGGGGGAGGACACCGGGGAGCTGTTTTTT. Protein product: CASSVAGGEDTGELFF.

The chain employs TRBV18 and TRBJ1-6; possibly TRBD1 for D (5 bases). The length of the CDR3 is 14 residues. Trimming pared 6 bases from V and 5 bases from J, leaving 11 bases between. Germline assignment: CDR1 KGHSH and CDR2 LQKENI. The CDR3 DNA follows: TGTGCCAGCTCGCTGACAGAGAATAATTCACCCCTCCACTTT. Its translation is CASSLTENNSPLHF. Using reference TRBV18 and TRBJ1-6 for the parts outside the CDR3, the full variable domain is NAGVMQNPRHLVRRRGQEARLRCSPMKGHSHVYWYRQLPEEGLKFMVYLQKENIIDESGMPKERFSAEFPKEGPSILRIQQVVRGDSAAYFCASSLTENNSPLHFGNGTRLTVT.

This chain uses TRBV14 with TRBJ1-1, with 8 bases fitting TRBD1. Looked up from germline, CDR1 is SGHDN and CDR2 is FVKESK. This CDR3 region has 14 residues. Trimming cost V 4 bases and J 3 bases; bases outside gene matches: 4. The CDR3 is CASSLTGGYTEAFF. The CDR3 coding sequence is TGTGCCAGCAGCCTAACAGGGGGTTACACTGAAGCTTTCTTT.

Note on this clone: One end of the junction fails to match germline, which may point to a read error. This rearrangement joins TRBV5-6 to TRBJ2-7; 12 bases line up with TRBD1. CDR3 length: 13 amino acids. The germline V gene has CDR1 SGHDT and CDR2 YYEEEE. CDR3 in amino acids: CASSWGDRGRRDF. The CDR3 DNA reads as TGTGCCAGCAGCTGGGGGGACAGGGGGCGCAGGGACTTC.

The chain is built from TRBV5-5 and TRBJ1-2, with 7 nucleotides matching TRBD1. Germline V gives CDR1 SGHKS, CDR2 YYEKEE (reference sequence). There are 16 residues in the CDR3. The V and J ends lost 4 bases and 5 bases, in that order; junction bases with no gene match: 14. This CDR3 reads CASSLDFGTALYGYTF. CDR3 nucleotides: TGTGCCAGCAGCCTGGACTTCGGGACAGCCCTATATGGCTACACCTTC.

The chain links TRBV4-2 to TRBJ1-1; D call uncertain. Trimming cost V 1 base and J 0 bases, with 9 bases left between them. The CDR3 runs 15 residues. Germline V lookup: CDR1 LGHNA, CDR2 YNFKEQ. The CDR3, as DNA: TGTGCCAGCAGCCAAGCAGGCACCCTGAACACTGAAGCTTTCTTT. Translation gives CASSQAGTLNTEAFF.

This chain uses TRBV6-5 with TRBJ2-2; unclear D gene. This CDR3 is 12 amino acids long. Trimming took 6 bases from V and 3 from J, leaving 5 bases between them. Germline CDR1 is MNHEY and CDR2 is SVGAGI. The CDR3 nucleotides read TGTGCCAGCAGACTTTACACCGGGGAGCTGTTTTTT. This encodes CASRLYTGELFF.

The J gene is TRBJ2-1, the V gene TRBV28; D call uncertain. Trimming removed 5 bases at V and 5 bases at J, with 7 bases between. CDR3 length: 12 amino acids. Germline V gene lookup returns CDR1 MDHEN and CDR2 SYDVKM. The CDR3 loop is CASSLLDNEQFF. The CDR3 DNA sequence: TGTGCCAGCAGTCTTCTAGACAATGAGCAGTTCTTC.

V and J are TRBV25-1 and TRBJ1-4; TRBD1 matches 7 bases. With V trimmed by 0 bases and J by 8 bases, 9 bases remained unmatched. Looked up from germline, CDR1 is MGHDK and CDR2 is SYGVNS. CDR3 length: 16 residues. The CDR3 reads CASSEYKGAASEKLFF. CDR3 sequence (DNA): TGTGCCAGCAGTGAATATAAGGGGGCAGCCTCGGAAAAACTGTTTTTT.

This rearrangement joins TRBV5-1 to TRBJ2-5; D unclear. Germline V CDR1 and CDR2: SGHRS, YFSETQ. This CDR3 is 16 amino acids long. Trimming left V 4 bases short and J 4 bases short, with 20 bases between. CDR3 nucleotides: TGCGCCAGCAGCCCAATCGGCTTCAGAGGAGTAGAGACCCAGTACTTC. Translation: CASSPIGFRGVETQYF.

The chain's CDR3 is CASSDRTGANTGELFF. The CDR3 bases are TGTGCCAGCAGCGATCGGACTGGCGCGAACACCGGGGAGCTGTTTTTT. This chain joins TRBV9 and TRBJ2-2; D is possibly TRBD2 (5 bases). Germline V gene sequence: CDR1 SGDLS, CDR2 YYNGEE. This CDR3 comprises 16 residues. V was cut by 3 bases and J by 0 bases, with 12 bases left in between.

The chain carries TRBV6-6 and TRBJ2-7; 7 nucleotides line up with TRBD1. Per the germline V gene, CDR1 is MNHNY and CDR2 is SVGAGI (reference sequence). V trimming: 2 bases; J trimming: 3 bases; junction bases outside the gene matches: 4. This CDR3 has 14 residues. Written as DNA, the CDR3 is TGTGCCAGCAGTTACAAAACAGGGGTCTACGAGCAGTACTTC. Amino acids: CASSYKTGVYEQYF.

The DNA for the CDR3 is TGTGCCAGCAGCACCGGGACAAACTATGGCTACACCTTC. Translation: CASSTGTNYGYTF. The chain links TRBV6-5 to TRBJ1-2, with D maybe TRBD1 (6 bases). CDR3 length: 13 amino acids. CDR1 and CDR2 from the germline V gene are MNHEY and SVGAGI. V lost 6 bases to trimming and J lost 2 bases, with 10 bases between them.

The genes are TRBV7-9 and TRBJ1-4; D remains ambiguous. Germline V gives CDR1 SEHNR, CDR2 FQNEAQ (reference sequence). V dropped 4 bases and J dropped 0 bases, with 12 bases sitting between them. The CDR3 consists of 16 residues. CDR3 amino acids: CASSSPLRTTNEKLFF. The DNA of the CDR3 is TGTGCCAGCAGCTCCCCCCTTCGTACAACTAATGAAAAACTGTTTTTT.

The chain couples TRBV11-2 to TRBJ2-2, with 8 bases matching TRBD1. Germline V gene sequence: CDR1 SGHAT, CDR2 FQNNGV. The CDR3 has 14 residues. Trimming cost V 5 bases and J 6 bases; bases outside gene matches: 5. The CDR3 spells CASSRTTGAGELFF. DNA of the CDR3: TGTGCCAGCAGCCGTACGACAGGGGCCGGGGAGCTGTTTTTT.

As regards this clone: An end of the junction differs from the germline gene, which may be a read error. The chain joins TRBV6-4 to TRBJ2-7, with TRBD2 identical over 9 bases. This CDR3 contains 14 residues. Germline loops: CDR1 MRHNA, CDR2 SNTAGT. CDR3 protein: CASKTELLAGERYF. DNA for the CDR3: TGTGCCAGCAAGACGGAATTATTAGCGGGGGAGCGGTACTTC.

This chain uses TRBV9 with TRBJ1-2; 12 bases map to TRBD1. The germline CDR1 and CDR2 sequences are SGDLS and YYNGEE. With 4 bases clipped from V and 8 bases from J, the junction kept 6 bases outside the gene matches. This CDR3 contains 14 residues. The CDR3 is CASSNRDRGLGYTF. CDR3 DNA: TGTGCCAGCAGCAACCGGGACAGGGGGCTCGGCTACACCTTC.

This CDR3 is CASSLGTASPLHF. The CDR3 DNA follows: TGCGCCAGCAGCTTGGGTACAGCTTCACCCCTCCACTTT. The rearrangement uses TRBV5-1 and TRBJ1-6; D unclear. Germline CDR1 SGHRS, CDR2 YFSETQ. Trimming took off 0 bases at V and 9 bases at J, with 7 bases between the two ends. The CDR3 length is 13 residues.